These 3 T cell receptor beta chains were all obtained from the same sample, sequenced in a study of blood T cell repertoires in COVID-19. Sequencing was performed with immunoSEQ multiplex PCR; in TCRdb, only in-frame clones are kept and a portion is missing. Found here are over 200,000 clones, just over 85% of them singletons; the top ten hold around 15%. What was sequenced was PBMCs or T cells enriched from blood (not recorded which). Receptors were obtained from a man aged 18 to 29 who had recovered from COVID-19.

This chain joins TRBV18 and TRBJ1-2; TRBD1 agrees at 7 bases. V lost 4 bases, J lost 5 bases, and 4 bases stayed unmatched. Looked up from germline, CDR1 is KGHSH and CDR2 is LQKENI. This CDR3 region has 13 residues. Written as DNA, the CDR3 is TGTGCCAGCTCACAAGGGGACAGTTATGGCTACACCTTC. Protein: CASSQGDSYGYTF. The full variable domain, with the rest looked up from reference TRBV18 and TRBJ1-2, is NAGVMQNPRHLVRRRGQEARLRCSPMKGHSHVYWYRQLPEEGLKFMVYLQKENIIDESGMPKERFSAEFPKEGPSILRIQQVVRGDSAAYFCASSQGDSYGYTFGSGTRLTVV.

The rearrangement links TRBV18 to TRBJ1-2; perhaps TRBD1 as D (6 bases). Per germline, CDR1 KGHSH and CDR2 LQKENI. Trimming removed 3 bases at V and 8 bases at J, with 16 bases between. This CDR3 has 14 amino acids. CDR3: CASSPSPGAPGYTF. CDR3 in DNA: TGTGCCAGCTCACCTTCTCCAGGGGCTCCGGGCTACACCTTC.

This chain joins TRBV6-5 and TRBJ2-1; 7 bases fit TRBD1. Germline lookup yields CDR1 MNHEY and CDR2 SVGAGI. The CDR3 contains 13 residues. The V segment lost 6 bases and the J segment 7 bases; nucleotides outside the gene matches: 6. The DNA of the CDR3 is TGTGCCAGCAGGGGGACAGCCAAAAATGAGCAGTTCTTC. Its protein product is CASRGTAKNEQFF.